Listed here are 8 T cell receptor beta chains from one sample, sequenced in a study of beta chain features in type 1 diabetes. Expressed TCRB transcripts were sequenced, since all the RNA that had been isolated was reverse transcribed. Sequencing was performed with immunoSEQ multiplex PCR; in TCRdb, only in-frame clones are kept and a portion is missing. The table has 240,000 or so clones, roughly 14% seen once. Overall study results and limits: Within each of all four CD4+ subsets, Type 1 diabetes patients had TCRB CDR3s that were moderately but significantly shorter.

Antigens for these TCRs are unknown. Sequenced sample: naive CD4+ T cells from blood. Source of these receptors: a man between 25 and 39 years old with type 1 diabetes.

On this clone itself: Because the CDR3 is missing its conserved closing phenylalanine or tryptophan, this is likely a read error. Because the CDR3's place on the DNA is in doubt, the DNA is left out and the CDR3 is given as listed by TCRdb. This CDR3 reads CASSPQRED. This rearrangement joins TRBV11-2 to TRBJ2-3; TRBD2 is taken as the D call from the table, unchecked against the DNA. Germline CDR1 SGHAT, CDR2 FQNNGV. The CDR3 has 9 residues if both end residues are counted.

This sequence joins TRBV2 and TRBJ2-2; the match to TRBD2 covers 8 bases. This CDR3 has 14 residues. The V segment lost 4 bases and the J segment 6 bases; nucleotides outside the gene matches: 4. CDR1 is SNHLY, CDR2 FYNNEI, per germline. CDR3 residues: CASSAGGGPGELFF. In nucleotides, the CDR3 is TGTGCCAGCAGTGCCGGGGGGGGACCCGGGGAGCTGTTTTTT.

This chain connects TRBV2 to TRBJ2-3; a weak D match, TRBD1 (5 bases). Trimming removed 6 bases from V and 2 bases from J, with 12 bases in between. Germline CDR1 reads SNHLY; CDR2 reads FYNNEI. This CDR3 has 14 residues. The CDR3, as DNA: TGTGCCAGCAGCTTTACAGGATTCACAGATACGCAGTATTTT. Translation gives CASSFTGFTDTQYF.

V gene TRBV10-3 combines with J gene TRBJ1-1; TRBD1 might be the D (6 bases). CDR3 length: 15 amino acids. Trimming cost V 2 bases and J 2 bases, with 12 bases left between them. Germline V gene data show CDR1 as ENHRY and CDR2 as SYGVKD. CDR3 loop: CAISEMDSSNTEAFF. The CDR3 DNA reads as TGTGCCATCAGTGAGATGGACAGTTCTAACACTGAAGCTTTCTTT.

The CDR3 loop is CASSLAPFGTGSSEQYF. The CDR3 bases are TGTGCCAGCAGCTTAGCCCCATTTGGGACAGGGAGTTCCGAGCAGTACTTC. The chain links TRBV11-2 to TRBJ2-7, with TRBD1 matching over 9 bases. The J segment lost 6 bases and the V segment lost 1 base, leaving 13 bases of the junction unmatched. From germline, CDR1 is SGHAT and CDR2 FQNNGV. CDR3 length: 17 residues.

The table lists this clone with a few counts. The same CDR3 arises from other DNA sequences in this sample as well. This chain connects TRBV30 to TRBJ2-1; 9 bases are shared with TRBD1. Per the germline V gene, CDR1 is GTSNPN and CDR2 is SVGIG (reference sequence). The length of the CDR3 is 14 residues. V lost 2 bases, J lost 4 bases, and 3 bases stayed unmatched. CDR3 nucleotide sequence: TGTGCCTGGAGTCCGGGACAGGGTTACAATGAGCAGTTCTTC. Its translation: CAWSPGQGYNEQFF.

V is TRBV6-5 and J is TRBJ1-1, with D perhaps matching TRBD1 (6 bases). The CDR3 contains 13 residues. Between the trimmed V and J ends, which lost 5 bases and 0 bases, there was a span of 7 bases. Germline-derived CDR1 and CDR2 are MNHEY and SVGAGI. Here the CDR3 DNA reads TGTGCCAGCAGTCGACAGGTGAACACTGAAGCTTTCTTT. Its protein is CASSRQVNTEAFF.

V is TRBV9 and J is TRBJ2-5, with 8 bases identical to TRBD2. The germline V gene encodes CDR1 SGDLS and CDR2 YYNGEE. The CDR3 runs to 15 residues. V shed 0 bases and J 4 bases; nucleotides not matched to a gene: 5. In DNA form, the CDR3 reads TGTGCCAGCAGCGTAGGGGGACTAGGGGGAGAGACCCAGTACTTC. Protein product: CASSVGGLGGETQYF.